The 14 T cell receptor beta chains below all came from one sample that was sequenced in a study of blood T cell repertoires in COVID-19. The protocol was immunoSEQ multiplex PCR, while the TCRdb copy is restricted to in-frame clones and leaves out a portion. Among approximately 230,000 clones listed, about 83% were seen once. The material sequenced was peripheral blood. The receptors shown here come from a man at least 80 years old with acute or convalescent COVID-19.

The chain links TRBV5-1 to TRBJ1-4; 9 positions match TRBD1. The V segment lost 4 bases and the J segment 11 bases; nucleotides outside the gene matches: 9. The CDR3 contains 14 residues. Germline V gene lookup returns CDR1 SGHRS and CDR2 YFSETQ. Here the CDR3 DNA reads TGCGCCAGCAGCGCGGGACAGGGTACGGGGAAACTGTTTTTT. It is translated as CASSAGQGTGKLFF.

The count of this clone is one. The chain links TRBV9 to TRBJ1-1; no definite D call. The CDR3 spans 14 residues. The V gene's germline CDR1 is SGDLS and CDR2 YYNGEE. V was trimmed by 5 bases and J by 1 base, leaving 12 bases between them. DNA of the CDR3: TGTGCCAGCAGTGTCGGCCCGGGGAACACTGAAGCTTTCTTT. As protein: CASSVGPGNTEAFF.

The rearrangement joins TRBV19 to TRBJ2-5; TRBD1 agrees at 11 bases. V gave up 5 bases and J gave up 2 bases; unmatched junction bases: 13. The CDR3 has 18 residues. Germline CDR1 is LNHDA and CDR2 is SQIVND (reference sequence). This CDR3 reads CASSPGRTGGIRQETQYF. CDR3 in DNA: TGTGCCAGTAGTCCGGGGAGGACAGGGGGCATTCGGCAAGAGACCCAGTACTTC.

The V call is TRBV29-1, the J call TRBJ2-3; D is perhaps TRBD2 (6 bases). CDR1 is SQVTM, CDR2 ANQGSEA, per germline. V was shortened by 2 bases and J by 3 bases, with 15 bases between the two germline ends. CDR3 length: 15 amino acids. The CDR3 DNA follows: TGCAGCGTTGAATGGGGTCGGGGGAGAACAGATACGCAGTATTTT. It yields the protein CSVEWGRGRTDTQYF.

The V call is TRBV6-1, the J call TRBJ2-3; D gene uncertain. The CDR3 runs 16 residues. The germline V gene has CDR1 MNHNS and CDR2 SASEGT. The V and J ends lost 2 bases and 0 bases respectively, with 12 bases between them. The CDR3 here is CASSESVAFSTDTQYF. In DNA, the CDR3 is TGTGCCAGCAGTGAATCGGTAGCATTTAGCACAGATACGCAGTATTTT.

This clone was seen a few times. The chain is built from TRBV15 and TRBJ2-7; D is possibly TRBD1 (5 bases). This CDR3 contains 14 residues. Germline CDR1 and CDR2: LNHNV and YYDKDF (reference sequence). With 5 bases removed from V and 3 bases from J, the gap between germline ends came to 14 bases. CDR3 protein: CATSPYPGFYEQYF. In DNA form, the CDR3 reads TGTGCCACCAGCCCTTATCCAGGGTTCTACGAGCAGTACTTC.

The V call is TRBV7-9, the J call TRBJ2-5; D may be TRBD2 (6 bases). Germline CDR1 is SEHNR and CDR2 is FQNEAQ (reference sequence). Trimming removed 5 bases at V and 4 bases at J, with 14 bases between. The CDR3 has 14 residues. Written as DNA, the CDR3 is TGTGCCAGCAGCGATCCGGGGAGGTCAGAGACCCAGTACTTC. It is translated as CASSDPGRSETQYF. Full variable domain (outside the CDR3, taken from reference TRBV7-9 and TRBJ2-5): DTGVSQNPRHKITKRGQNVTFRCDPISEHNRLYWYRQTLGQGPEFLTYFQNEAQLEKSRLLSDRFSAERPKGSFSTLEIQRTEQGDSAMYLCASSDPGRSETQYFGPGTRLLVL.

The chain employs TRBV19 and TRBJ2-3; 8 bases agree with TRBD1. This CDR3 has 16 amino acids. Germline lookup yields CDR1 LNHDA and CDR2 SQIVND (reference sequence). The V segment lost 1 base and the J segment 0 bases; nucleotides outside the gene matches: 3. The CDR3 sequence is CASSIGTGPSTDTQYF. In DNA form, the CDR3 reads TGTGCCAGTAGTATAGGGACAGGGCCTAGCACAGATACGCAGTATTTT.

The rearrangement joins TRBV5-6 to TRBJ2-5, with TRBD2 matching 8 bases. This CDR3 spans 14 amino acids. V lost 4 bases to trimming and J lost 1 base; unmatched junction nucleotides: 3. The germline CDR1 and CDR2 sequences are SGHDT and YYEEEE. Here the CDR3 reads CASSETSVQETQYF. In DNA form, the CDR3 reads TGTGCCAGCAGCGAGACTAGCGTCCAAGAGACCCAGTACTTC.

This clone appeared a single time. The V call is TRBV27, the J call TRBJ1-5, with D perhaps matching TRBD1 (5 bases). CDR1 and CDR2 from the germline V gene are MNHEY and SMNVEV (reference sequence). Trimming left V 1 base short and J 7 bases short, with 17 bases between. CDR3 length equals 16 residues. The CDR3 protein is CASSLWGGNDGQPQHF. CDR3 bases: TGTGCCAGCAGTTTATGGGGCGGCAACGATGGCCAGCCCCAGCATTTT.

The chain carries TRBV5-1 and TRBJ2-7, with D uncertain. In germline, CDR1 is SGHRS, CDR2 YFSETQ. The CDR3 loop spans 13 amino acids. V was cut by 3 bases and J by 0 bases, with 7 bases left in between. Here the CDR3 reads CASSSFSSYEQYF. DNA of the CDR3: TGCGCCAGCAGCTCCTTCAGCTCCTACGAGCAGTACTTC.

This clone came up once. The chain uses TRBV5-1 and TRBJ2-7, with TRBD1 identical over 12 bases. Trimming cost V 0 bases and J 6 bases; bases outside gene matches: 1. Germline loops: CDR1 SGHRS, CDR2 YFSETQ. The CDR3 covers 14 residues. CDR3 sequence reads: CASSLGDRGREQYF. The CDR3 coding sequence is TGCGCCAGCAGCTTGGGGGACAGGGGGCGCGAGCAGTACTTC.

This clone was seen only a few times. CDR3 nucleotides: TGTGCCAGCAGCCAAGTCGGGGTGGGGCTGTTTTTT. It translates to CASSQVGVGLFF. This chain joins TRBV3-1 (or the pseudogene TRBV3-2) and TRBJ2-2; maybe TRBD2 (5 bases). The CDR3 runs 12 residues. Germline-derived CDR1 and CDR2 are LGHDT and YNNKEL (reference sequence). Trimming left V 1 base short and J 13 bases short, with 10 bases between.

DNA for the CDR3: TGTGCCAGCAGCTCACGACAGGGAGCTAACTATGGCTACACCTTC. This gives the protein CASSSRQGANYGYTF. The chain is built from TRBV5-4 and TRBJ1-2; 7 nucleotides match TRBD1. CDR1 SGHNT and CDR2 YYREEE come from the germline V gene (reference sequence). The V segment lost 3 bases and the J segment 0 bases; nucleotides outside the gene matches: 5. The CDR3 runs to 15 residues.